The following is a T cell receptor beta chain sequence with its context. This sample was taken from a study of response to subunit inactivated influenza vaccine. TCRdb itself ran the RT-PCR reads through MiXCR, one entry per CDR3 protein. This table holds 550,000 to 800,000 distinct CDR3 sequences, about a sixth found once. The source was PBMCs from blood, collected roughly 12 days after vaccination. This TCR was sampled from a man in his fifties or sixties who received an inactivated influenza vaccine.

As DNA, the CDR3 is TGCAGTGCTAGAGAGGGGGAGGATGAGCAGTTCTTC. Its translation is CSAREGEDEQFF. The chain links TRBV20-1 to TRBJ2-1; possibly TRBD2 for D (6 bases). V lost 0 bases to trimming and J lost 8 bases, with 8 bases between them. Per the germline V gene, CDR1 is DFQATT and CDR2 is SNEGSKA (reference sequence). This CDR3 comprises 12 residues.